The 11 T cell receptor beta chains below all came from one sample that was sequenced in a study of control samples from healthy donors and cancer patients. TCRdb keeps only in-frame clones here, not all; method: immunoSEQ multiplex PCR. The top ten clones hold approximately 6.7% of a sample with about 110,000 clones, approximately 84% of them seen once. Sequencing was done on a sample of blood. The receptors derive from a man between 18 and 29 years old in good health.

The chain carries TRBV7-2 and TRBJ2-5; D is possibly TRBD1 (6 bases). V was clipped by 5 bases and J by 4 bases, with 11 bases between them. Germline V gene data show CDR1 as SGHTA and CDR2 as FQGNSA. The CDR3 length is 13 residues. DNA of the CDR3: TGTGCCAGCAGCCTGGTAGGGGGAGAGACCCAGTACTTC. Encoded protein: CASSLVGGETQYF.

The gene calls are TRBV19 and TRBJ2-5; 8 bases fit TRBD2. Trimming cost V 3 bases and J 7 bases; bases outside gene matches: 13. Germline lookup yields CDR1 LNHDA and CDR2 SQIVND (reference sequence). The CDR3 is made up of 16 amino acids. DNA of the CDR3: TGTGCCAGTAGTATTGGTCCAGCGGGGGCCCTGACGACCCAGTACTTC. Its protein product is CASSIGPAGALTTQYF.

This chain uses TRBV2 with TRBJ2-7, with 10 bases lining up with TRBD1. V trimming: 6 bases; J trimming: 1 base; junction bases outside the gene matches: 6. CDR1 SNHLY and CDR2 FYNNEI come from the germline V gene. This CDR3 spans 15 amino acids. The CDR3 coding sequence is TGTGCCAGCAGCGGGGGGACAGGGGTTTCCTACGAGCAGTACTTC. It yields the protein CASSGGTGVSYEQYF.

DNA for the CDR3: TGTGCCAGCATCTGGCGGGGGTACACAGATACGCAGTATTTT. Translated: CASIWRGYTDTQYF. This rearrangement joins TRBV2 to TRBJ2-3, with 7 bases that match TRBD2. The germline V gene has CDR1 SNHLY and CDR2 FYNNEI. The CDR3 sequence is 14 residues long. V gave up 7 bases and J gave up 2 bases; unmatched junction bases: 6.

The chain joins TRBV4-1 to TRBJ1-2; D possibly corresponds to TRBD1 (6 bases). The V gene lost 0 bases and the J gene lost 8 bases, with 25 bases spanning the gap. Germline CDR1 is MGHRA and CDR2 is YSYEKL. The CDR3 is 18 amino acids. The CDR3 sequence: CASSQEGGTKKNLGGYTF. CDR3 nucleotides: TGCGCCAGCAGCCAAGAAGGGGGTACGAAGAAGAATTTAGGCGGCTACACCTTC.

The chain has TRBV5-6 and TRBJ1-1; D might be TRBD1 (5 bases). Germline CDR1 and CDR2: SGHDT and YYEEEE. This CDR3 is built from 16 residues. Trimming shortened V by 2 bases and J by 0 bases, and 14 bases separated the two germline ends. DNA of the CDR3: TGTGCCAGCAGCTTTCGAGGGTCCAGGGTGAACACTGAAGCTTTCTTT. As protein: CASSFRGSRVNTEAFF.

The rearrangement uses TRBV19 and TRBJ1-3; 7 nucleotides align to TRBD1. CDR3 size: 13 residues. V was pared by 4 bases and J by 4 bases, with 1 base of the junction left unmatched. Germline assignment: CDR1 LNHDA and CDR2 SQIVND (reference sequence). The CDR3 sequence: CASSTTGGNTIYF. In DNA, the CDR3 is TGTGCCAGTAGTACGACAGGGGGAAACACCATATATTTT.

This sequence joins TRBV28 and TRBJ2-1; no firm D call. Germline CDR1 reads MDHEN; CDR2 reads SYDVKM. V lost 1 base, J lost 7 bases, and 14 bases lay in between. This CDR3 comprises 15 residues. The CDR3 loop is CASSLSSGRRNEQFF. In DNA, the CDR3 is TGTGCCAGCAGTTTATCCTCTGGTCGGAGAAATGAGCAGTTCTTC.

The chain uses TRBV12-3 or TRBV12-4 and TRBJ2-1; no definite D call. The CDR3 contains 11 residues. The V end was cut by 5 bases, the J end by 4 bases, with 3 bases between. In nucleotides, the CDR3 is TGTGCCAGCAGTCAATACAATGAGCAGTTCTTC. This translates into CASSQYNEQFF.

CDR3 sequence reads: CASSSGSHGYTF. DNA for the CDR3: TGTGCCAGCAGTTCAGGGTCTCATGGCTACACCTTC. The genes are TRBV12-3 or TRBV12-4 and TRBJ1-2, with a possible D match to TRBD1 (5 bases). Trimming removed 4 bases at V and 6 bases at J, with 9 bases between. The CDR3 contains 12 residues.

The chain uses TRBV28 and TRBJ1-5, with 9 positions matching TRBD1. The CDR3 consists of 17 residues. Trimming at V came to 7 bases and at J to 1 base, leaving 11 bases not matched to a gene. CDR1 is MDHEN and CDR2 is SYDVKM in the germline V gene. CDR3 DNA: TGTGCCAGCACTCACTTAACAGGGGGCGGGAGCAATCAGCCCCAGCATTTT. Translation gives CASTHLTGGGSNQPQHF. Looking up the rest from reference TRBV28 and TRBJ1-5 gives the full variable domain: DVKVTQSSRYLVKRTGEKVFLECVQDMDHENMFWYRQDPGLGLRLIYFSYDVKMKEKGDIPEGYSVSREKKERFSLILESASTNQTSMYLCASTHLTGGGSNQPQHFGDGTRLSIL.